This TCR beta chain stems from a study of T cell responses to AZD1222 COVID-19 vaccine. Trimming pared 2 bases from V and 3 bases from J, leaving 17 bases between. This CDR3 contains 17 residues. The germline CDR1 and CDR2 sequences are SNHLY and FYNNEI. Sequencing used immunoSEQ multiplex PCR; TCRdb keeps in-frame clones, though not all of them. The profile shows more than 100,000 clones, 85% to 90% of them singletons. The V and J genes are TRBV2 and TRBJ1-3; D remains ambiguous. The TCR was taken from an adult in good health. The sequences come from peripheral blood, collected on day 0 of AZD1222 vaccination. This chain's CDR3 is CASSEPVTGLIGNTIYF. The CDR3 DNA reads as TGTGCCAGCAGTGAACCCGTGACCGGCCTAATTGGAAACACCATATATTTT.